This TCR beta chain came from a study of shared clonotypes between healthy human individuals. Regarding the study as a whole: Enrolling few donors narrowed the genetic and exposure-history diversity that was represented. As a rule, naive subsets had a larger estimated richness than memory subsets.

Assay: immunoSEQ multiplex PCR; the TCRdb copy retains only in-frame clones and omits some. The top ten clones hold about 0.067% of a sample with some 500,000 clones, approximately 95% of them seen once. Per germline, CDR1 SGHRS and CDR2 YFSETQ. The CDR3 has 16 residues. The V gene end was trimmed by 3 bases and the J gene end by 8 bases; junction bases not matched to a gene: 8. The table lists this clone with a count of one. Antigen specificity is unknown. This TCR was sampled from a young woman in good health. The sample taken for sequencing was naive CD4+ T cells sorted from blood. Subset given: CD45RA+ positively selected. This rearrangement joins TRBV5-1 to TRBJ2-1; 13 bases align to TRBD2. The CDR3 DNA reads TGCGCCAGCAGCTCTAGACTAGCGGGAGGCCCCTATGAGCAGTTCTTC. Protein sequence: CASSSRLAGGPYEQFF. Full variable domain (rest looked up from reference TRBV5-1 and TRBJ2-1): KAGVTQTPRYLIKTRGQQVTLSCSPISGHRSVSWYQQTPGQGLQFLFEYFSETQRNKGNFPGRFSGRQFSNSRSEMNVSTLELGDSALYLCASSSRLAGGPYEQFFGPGTRLTVL.